This TCR beta chain was sequenced for a study of T-cell reconstitution after alpha-beta-depleted transplantation in children. The TCRbeta library was prepared with unique molecular identifiers. Each CDR3 protein gets one entry after TCRdb re-called the PCR reads with MiXCR. The data show approximately 500,000 distinct CDR3 sequences, over 9.5% seen once. A few counts support this clonotype. What it recognizes is unknown. The CDR3 is made up of 16 amino acids. V lost 0 bases, J lost 7 bases, and 17 bases lay in between. The germline CDR1 and CDR2 sequences are SGHNT and YYREEE (reference sequence). Study observations and caveats: It was reported that alpha-beta T cells came from several hundred expanded graft clones (about two months after transplant). Newly produced T cells mostly accounted for T-cell counts and diversity one year post-transplant.

This clonotype was sampled from a child aged 2 to 15 with inherited bone marrow failure, due to receive a stem cell transplant. This sample comprised PBMCs, obtained before TCRalphabeta/CD19-depleted stem cell transplant. This sequence joins TRBV5-4 and TRBJ2-1, with D perhaps being TRBD1 or TRBD2 (6 bases each). This CDR3 is CASSLGGGRFWNEQFF. The CDR3 DNA sequence: TGTGCCAGCAGCTTGGGTGGGGGGCGCTTTTGGAATGAGCAGTTCTTC. Based on the CDR3 plus reference TRBV5-4 and TRBJ2-1, the full variable domain is ETGVTQSPTHLIKTRGQQVTLRCSSQSGHNTVSWYQQALGQGPQFIFQYYREEENGRGNFPPRFSGLQFPNYSSELNVNALELDDSALYLCASSLGGGRFWNEQFFGPGTRLTVL.